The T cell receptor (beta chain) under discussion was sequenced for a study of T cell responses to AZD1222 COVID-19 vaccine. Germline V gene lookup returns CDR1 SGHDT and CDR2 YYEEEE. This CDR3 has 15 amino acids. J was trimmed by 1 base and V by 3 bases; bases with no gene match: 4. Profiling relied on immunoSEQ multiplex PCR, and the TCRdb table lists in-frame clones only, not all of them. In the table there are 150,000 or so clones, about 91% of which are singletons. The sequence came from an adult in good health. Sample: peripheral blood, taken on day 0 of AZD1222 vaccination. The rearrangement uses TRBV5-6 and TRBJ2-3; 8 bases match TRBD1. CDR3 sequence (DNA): TGTGCCAGCAGCTATGGACAGGGTGGCACAGATACGCAGTATTTT. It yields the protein CASSYGQGGTDTQYF.